In its sample, the clone carrying this T cell receptor (beta chain) was seen many times. A much larger clone lies one base from this, so it may be a read error. This sample was taken from a study of metastatic and nonmetastatic thyroid tumors. The entire patient cohort was treatment-naive prior to thyroid surgery. TCRdb reprocessed the PCR reads using MiXCR. Of about 14,000 clones in the sample, over 25% were seen once. The clonotype originates from a female donor with papillary thyroid cancer or a benign thyroid nodule (not recorded which). Some clones in this sample may be carry-over from other donors' samples. The source material was tumor tissue.

CDR3 in DNA: TGTGCCAGCACCTGTCAGGGGAACACCGGGGAGCTGTTTTTT. It specifies CASTCQGNTGELFF. The chain employs TRBV6-1 and TRBJ2-2; D might be TRBD1 (5 bases). The ends were cut back, 7 bases at V and 1 base at J, with 10 bases in the middle. The CDR3 sequence is 14 residues long. In germline, CDR1 is MNHNS, CDR2 SASEGT.